The clone carrying this TCR beta chain was picked up one time. The junction and the germline gene differ at one end; a read error may be behind it. The template was RNA from unsorted bulk tissue. Newly diagnosed lung cancer patients had thoracic surgery in China, August–late 2014, without prior chemotherapy. These data are taken from a study of tumor and adjacent non-tumor tissue in lung cancer. Three rounds of nested PCR, following a modified ARM-PCR protocol, produced the TCRbeta library. One entry per CDR3 protein results from TCRdb running MiXCR on the multiplex PCR reads. The table records over 110,000 distinct CDR3 sequences, 60% to 70% of them present only once. The CDR3 loop spans 12 amino acids. Germline CDR1 reads ENHRY; CDR2 reads SYGVKD.

This chain joins TRBV10-3 and TRBJ1-2, with a weak D call TRBD1 (5 bases). The receptor was derived from a man in his 60s with small cell lung cancer. Source material: lung tumor tissue. The CDR3 spells CATLRDSEGYIF. As DNA, the CDR3 is TGTGCCACCCTCCGGGACTCCGAGGGCTACATCTTC.